This paragraph covers one TCR beta chain sequence. The source of the sample is a study of cytomegalovirus exposure and HLA in healthy donors. Vbeta (60) and Jbeta (13) primers were used in the PCR. The protocol was immunoSEQ multiplex PCR, while the TCRdb copy is restricted to in-frame clones and leaves out a portion. The data show 110,000 or so clones, about 75% seen once. The CDR3 contains 15 residues. Germline CDR1 reads GTSNPN; CDR2 reads SVGIG (reference sequence). J was trimmed by 3 bases and V by 3 bases; bases with no gene match: 7. The clonotype was recovered from a woman between 40 and 50 years old in good health and CMV-seropositive. The V and J genes are TRBV30 and TRBJ1-3, with 8 bases fitting TRBD1. The sample comprised PBMCs. CDR3 sequence (DNA): TGTGCCTGGAGGAGACAGGGGAATAGTGGAAACACCATATATTTT. Translating it yields CAWRRQGNSGNTIYF. Full variable domain (remainder filled in from reference TRBV30 and TRBJ1-3): SQTIHQWPATLVQPVGSPLSLECTVEGTSNPNLYWYRQAAGRGLQLLFYSVGIGQISSEVPQNLSASRPQDRQFILSSKKLLLSDSGFYLCAWRRQGNSGNTIYFGEGSWLTVV.